The rows below give T cell receptor beta chains drawn from one sample of a study of CD8 T cells in ankylosing spondylitis. MiXCR, applied by TCRdb to the 5' RACE reads, yields one record per CDR3 protein. The sample records some 840,000 distinct CDR3 sequences, about 11% being singletons. What was sequenced was blood, either unsorted or a sorted T cell fraction (not recorded which). These receptors originate from a male donor with ankylosing spondylitis. Each CDR3 is given with its conserved first and last residue. A D gene is named only where the DNA matches it firmly. Clone size is not always given. Where it is, it says once, few, many or a class for expanded clones.

>TRBV7-2|few|TRBJ2-7|NA
TGTGCCAGCAGCTTATCAGGGGGGCCCAACGAGCAGTACTTC
CASSLSGGPNEQYF
>TRBV6-5|few|TRBJ1-1|NA
TGTGCCAGCAGTTACCCCGGGGGACCCGCTTTCTTT
CASSYPGGPAFF
>TRBV20-1|NA|TRBJ2-1|NA
TGCAGTGCTAGAGATCCTGGGAAGTTGGCCTACAATGAGCAGTTCTTC
CSARDPGKLAYNEQFF
>TRBV3-1|NA|TRBJ2-7|TRBD2
TGTGCCAGCAGCCCGGTAGCGGGACCCTACGAGCAGTACTTC
CASSPVAGPYEQYF
>TRBV5-1|NA|TRBJ2-7|NA
TGCGCCAGCAGCTTGGAGGGCCAGGGCGTCAGCGAGCAGTACTTC
CASSLEGQGVSEQYF
>TRBV5-1|many|TRBJ1-5|NA
TGTGCCAGCAGCTTGGCAGGAGATAGCAATCAGCCCCAGCATTTT
CASSLAGDSNQPQHF
>TRBV20-1|few|TRBJ2-1|NA
TGCAGTGCTTCTCTTAACAATGAGCAGTTCTTC
CSASLNNEQFF
>TRBV2|few|TRBJ2-5|TRBD1
TGTGCCAGCAGCCCGGACAGGACGAGGGAGACCCAGTACTTC
CASSPDRTRETQYF
>TRBV20-1|few|TRBJ2-7|NA
TGCAGTGCTAGGAGGGAGCTAAGCCCCTACGAGCAGTACTTC
CSARRELSPYEQYF
>TRBV12-3/TRBV12-4|many|TRBJ1-2|TRBD1
TGTGCCAGCAGTCCGGGACAGGGGGCAGGTGGCTACACCTTC
CASSPGQGAGGYTF
>TRBV20-1|many|TRBJ2-2|TRBD2
TGCAGTGCTGTCCGGGACTATAACACCGGGGAGCTGTTTTTT
CSAVRDYNTGELFF
>TRBV6-5|NA|TRBJ2-5|NA
TGTGCCAGCAGTTACTCGGCCGGGGCAGGGACCCAGTACTTC
CASSYSAGAGTQYF
>TRBV9|NA|TRBJ1-4|TRBD1
TGTGCCAGCAGCGCCGACAGGGGTAGGGGTGAAAAACTGTTTTTT
CASSADRGRGEKLFF
>TRBV7-2|NA|TRBJ2-1|NA
TGTGCCAGCAGCTTAGAATTGTCCACCTACAATGAGCAGTTCTTC
CASSLELSTYNEQFF
>TRBV28|NA|TRBJ2-2|TRBD2
TGTGCCAGCAGTCCGCCCCCGGGACTAGCGGGAGGAACCGGGGAGCTGTTTTTT
CASSPPPGLAGGTGELFF
>TRBV20-1|NA|TRBJ2-7|NA
TGCAGTGCTAGGGACGACAGACCGTCCTACGAGCAGTACTTC
CSARDDRPSYEQYF
>TRBV29-1|many|TRBJ1-1|NA
TGCAGCGTGGAATATCGAGCGGGAGTTGGAGCTTTCTTT
CSVEYRAGVGAFF
>TRBV7-2|few|TRBJ1-6|NA
TGTGCCAGCAGCTTCCAGGATAATTCACCCCTCCACTTT
CASSFQDNSPLHF
>TRBV12-3/TRBV12-4|few|TRBJ1-1|NA
TGTGCCAGCAGTTTAGTTACTTCCCCATCTGAAGCTTTCTTT
CASSLVTSPSEAFF
>TRBV7-2|NA|TRBJ2-7|NA
TGTGCCAGCAGCTTGTTTAGGACCAGCTACGAGCAGTACTTC
CASSLFRTSYEQYF
>TRBV29-1|many|TRBJ2-3|NA
TGCAGCGTTGAGGACGGACGAGATACGCAGTATTTT
CSVEDGRDTQYF
>TRBV7-8|NA|TRBJ1-4|NA
TGTGCCAGCAGCCTTCTTCCCCGGGGGCAGAATGAAAAACTGTTTTTT
CASSLLPRGQNEKLFF
>TRBV5-1|NA|TRBJ1-1|TRBD1
TGCGCCAGCAGCCCAACCGGGACAGCTATTTTTGAAGCTTTCTTT
CASSPTGTAIFEAFF
>TRBV7-9|NA|TRBJ2-1|NA
TGTGCCAGCAGCTTATGGGACCCCAGGTTAGAGCAGTTCTTC
CASSLWDPRLEQFF
>TRBV6-2/TRBV6-3|NA|TRBJ2-1|TRBD2
TGTGCCAGCAGTTACAGGCGGGAGGTCTACAATGAGCAGTTCTTC
CASSYRREVYNEQFF
>TRBV7-3|few|TRBJ2-3|TRBD1
TGTGCCAGCAGCGGACAGGGAGACAGTACGCAGTATTTT
CASSGQGDSTQYF
>TRBV11-3|NA|TRBJ2-2|NA
TGTGCCAGCAGCCAGCGGAGGGAAGGCGGGGAGCTGTTTTTT
CASSQRREGGELFF
>TRBV20-1|many|TRBJ2-7|NA
TGCAGTGCCCCGACCCCTAGGACCTACGAGCAGTACTTC
CSAPTPRTYEQYF
>TRBV5-1|many|TRBJ2-2|NA
TGCGCCAGCAGCGCACAGGTGACCGGGGAGCTGTTTTTT
CASSAQVTGELFF
>TRBV11-2|few|TRBJ2-3|NA
TGTGCCAGCAGCTTAGAATTTGGGATACTGCAAAATACGCAGTATTTT
CASSLEFGILQNTQYF
>TRBV6-5|few|TRBJ2-4|NA
TGTGCCAGCAGTTACTCGCTAGCAGACATTCAGTACTTC
CASSYSLADIQYF
>TRBV5-1|few|TRBJ1-2|NA
TGCGCCAGCAGCTTACAGGGCCTGGAGAGTGGCTACACCTTC
CASSLQGLESGYTF
>TRBV7-2|few|TRBJ1-2|TRBD1
TGTGCCAGCAGCTTGACCTCGGGACAGAACTATGGCTACACCTTC
CASSLTSGQNYGYTF
>TRBV18|NA|TRBJ2-1|NA
TGTGCCAGCTCACCCTCACCCGGCGACAATGAGCAGTTCTTC
CASSPSPGDNEQFF
>TRBV7-9|few|TRBJ2-7|NA
TGTGCCAGCAGCTTAGGGCCAGGACTTTGGGAGCAGTACTTC
CASSLGPGLWEQYF
>TRBV5-6|few|TRBJ2-2|NA
TGTGCCAGCAGCTTTGAAGCGGGGGAGCTGTTTTTT
CASSFEAGELFF
>TRBV9|many|TRBJ2-5|NA
TGTGCCAGCAGCGTAGCTGGAGGGGGCCTGGAGACCCAGTACTTC
CASSVAGGGLETQYF
>TRBV5-1|few|TRBJ2-7|NA
TGCGCCAGCAGCTTGGAAGGGCCAGTTCCCTACGAGCAGTACTTC
CASSLEGPVPYEQYF
>TRBV5-1|NA|TRBJ2-1|TRBD2
TGCGCCAGCAGCTTCTCGGGGGGTTGGGAGCAGTTCTTC
CASSFSGGWEQFF
>TRBV10-3|few|TRBJ2-5|NA
TGTGCCATCAAAGGATCGCAGGGACCGGGGGAGACCCAGTACTTC
CAIKGSQGPGETQYF
>TRBV29-1|NA|TRBJ2-5|NA
TGCAGCGTTGCCGTGGGGGGAACGGAGACCCAGTACTTC
CSVAVGGTETQYF
>TRBV20-1|NA|TRBJ1-1|NA
TGCAGTGCTAGAGAGGTAATACTAACTGAAGCTTTCTTT
CSAREVILTEAFF
>TRBV6-1|few|TRBJ2-1|NA
TGTGCCAGCAGTCCCGGATGGGGGATGGACAATGAGCAGTTCTTC
CASSPGWGMDNEQFF